This TCR beta chain was sequenced during a study of CD8+ T cells in alopecia areata (dated by TCRdb to 2016 to 2019). Concerning the study at large: Skin from C3H/HeJ donors with spontaneous alopecia (roughly 6-13 months old) was grafted onto female C3H/HeJ recipients that were roughly 7-10 weeks old. High-throughput TCRbeta sequencing was used to examine T cell clonal expansion in alopecia areata in both the C3H/HeJ mouse model and human patients. TCRbeta CDR3 regions were amplified by immunoSEQ multiplex PCR using 35 Vbeta forward and 13 Jbeta reverse primers. Scalp clonality was compared among normal scalp (n=4), patchy alopecia areata scalp (n=8), and alopecia totalis/universalis scalp (n=8). In humans, TCRbeta sequencing was performed on scalp tissue and on sorted CD4+ and CD8+ peripheral blood T cells from healthy controls and from patients with patchy or totalis/universalis alopecia areata. The RNA source kit depended on sample type: the PAXgene miRNA kit for fixed scalp, the miRNeasy kit for PBMCs, and the RNeasy kit for mouse skin. The study at large found these results: Unlike mouse skin, where gammadelta T cells dominate, normal human skin contains resident alphabeta T cells that get sequenced too, which complicates analysis of the scalp TCR repertoire. Compared with normal scalp, lesional scalp, particularly in alopecia totalis/universalis, had higher clonality and more expanded CD8+ clones, which suggests antigenic drive. Compared with mice, TCR sequences shared between patients were less clear, possibly partly because of HLA diversity across the patient population.

Inclusive of the bounding cysteine and phenylalanine, the CDR3 is 18 residues long. The DNA covers only part of the CDR3, 42 bases in frame from base 1. V is pruned by 0 bases and J by 6 bases, leaving 9 bases of the junction without a gene match. The germline V gene encodes CDR1 LGHNA and CDR2 YNLKQL (reference sequence). A word on this clone: Its antigen target is currently unknown. Throughout, gene names and germline sequences are given for the mouse. From the germline J gene comes the end of the CDR3, since the read stops 4 residues before it.

Library preparation employed the immunoSEQ multiplex PCR assay. RNA was extracted from all samples and reverse transcribed into cDNA as template for TCR sequencing. SuperScript III was used for first-strand cDNA synthesis, primed with a 2:1 mix of oligo-dT and random hexamers. A synthetic immune receptor repertoire was used to measure amplification bias, and any remaining bias was corrected computationally. Libraries were sequenced on Illumina HiSeq using 60 bp reads that covered the CDR3 and were read from J toward V. The study's own analysis went as follows. Raw reads were preprocessed for error removal, and CDR3 was defined according to IMGT conventions as running from the conserved cysteine to phenylalanine. Clonality was computed by normalizing Shannon entropy by log2 of the number of productive unique TCRs and subtracting the result from 1. Whether each scalp clone was CD4 or CD8 was inferred by checking scalp TCRbeta sequences against the CD4 and CD8 repertoires from sorted blood. TCRdb provides this immuneACCESS table in a form limited to in-frame rearrangements. Some clones are lacking; in checked studies, under half of them reflect an unresolved V gene, and why the rest are absent is not known. Clonal size and the V and J genes are those of that table, whereas D and trimming came from the DNA. For this sample, around 290,000 clones are listed, none of them singletons. Jointly, the top ten make up approximately 1.2% of the sample.

Pooled mouse cutaneous lymph node cells were stained for CD4, CD8alpha, NKG2D, NKG2ACE and other markers and were then sorted on a BD Influx. The sequence links TRBV5 to TRBJ2-2; the central 11 bases match TRBD2. The TCR comes from a C3H/HeJ mouse with alopecia areata. The MHC haplotype carried by mice of this strain is H2-k. The sequenced sample was CD4+ T cells sorted from a lymph node. CDR3 bases read: TGTGCCAGCAGCCAAGAAAACTGGGGGGGCGCAGATCCCGGG. Its protein is CASSQENWGGADPG. The complete CDR3 protein is CASSQENWGGADPGQLYF.